Listed here are 6 T cell receptor beta chains from one sample, sequenced in a study of shared clonotypes between healthy human individuals. Profiled with immunoSEQ multiplex PCR; TCRdb holds only in-frame clones, not every one. The table has around 2,000,000 clones, roughly 95% seen once; the top ten hold about 0.13%. Sample: naive CD4+ T cells sorted from blood. The sample's subset: CD45RA+ positively selected. These receptor sequences come from a young man in good health.

The rearrangement links TRBV28 to TRBJ1-2; D perhaps matches TRBD1 (6 bases). CDR1 is MDHEN, CDR2 SYDVKM, per germline. The CDR3 length is 17 residues. V was trimmed by 1 base and J by 6 bases, leaving 21 bases between them. Here the CDR3 DNA reads TGTGCCAGCAGTTTATCTTCTTCCGGACAGTCCTCGAATGGCTACACCTTC. Translated: CASSLSSSGQSSNGYTF.

The chain is built from TRBV5-6 and TRBJ2-5, with 14 bases identical to TRBD2. The CDR3 consists of 15 residues. The germline V gene has CDR1 SGHDT and CDR2 YYEEEE. After removal of 4 bases from V and 4 bases from J, the junction contained 3 bases not matched to a gene. The CDR3 DNA sequence: TGTGCCAGCAGCCGGACTAGCGGGGGGAGAGAGACCCAGTACTTC. Amino acid sequence: CASSRTSGGRETQYF. The full variable domain, its missing parts supplied by reference TRBV5-6 and TRBJ2-5, is DAGVTQSPTHLIKTRGQQVTLRCSPKSGHDTVSWYQQALGQGPQFIFQYYEEEERQRGNFPDRFSGHQFPNYSSELNVNALLLGDSALYLCASSRTSGGRETQYFGPGTRLLVL.

The chain uses TRBV6-6 and TRBJ1-5; the match to TRBD1 covers 9 bases. CDR1 and CDR2 from the germline V gene are MNHNY and SVGAGI (reference sequence). With V trimmed by 6 bases and J by 7 bases, 10 bases remained unmatched. The CDR3 is made up of 15 amino acids. This CDR3 reads CASRPGQGRGQPQHF. The CDR3 coding sequence is TGTGCCAGCAGACCCGGACAGGGGAGGGGGCAGCCCCAGCATTTT.

The CDR3 reads CARQTGTNTGELFF. CDR3 in DNA: TGTGCCAGACAGACAGGGACGAACACCGGGGAGCTGTTTTTT. V gene TRBV2 combines with J gene TRBJ2-2, with 7 bases fitting TRBD1. V lost 9 bases to trimming and J lost 0 bases; unmatched junction nucleotides: 4. This CDR3 is built from 14 residues. Per germline, CDR1 SNHLY and CDR2 FYNNEI.

The gene calls are TRBV5-3 and TRBJ2-7; weak D call: TRBD2 (6 bases). TRBV5-3 carries the ORF label, with uncertain function. Trimming took 4 bases from V and 5 from J, leaving 25 bases between them. The CDR3 is 17 residues long. The DNA of the CDR3 is TGTGCCAGAAGCACTTGTGGGAGGACTCGAAGAAACAACGAGCAGTACTTC. Encoded protein: CARSTCGRTRRNNEQYF.

The J gene is TRBJ2-1, the V gene TRBV21-1; TRBD2, as called in the table, went unchecked against the DNA. TRBV21-1 is a listed pseudogene. The CDR3 has 11 amino acids. The CDR3 nucleotides read TGTGCCAGCAGCAAAACCCGAGGGCAGTTCTTC. This encodes CASSKTRGQFF.